A selection of T cell receptor beta chains follows, all from one sample in a study of T-cell memory formation after mild COVID-19. MiXCR was run by TCRdb on the 5' RACE reads, yielding one entry per CDR3 protein. The table has about 290,000 distinct CDR3 sequences, approximately 15% seen once. The sequencing sample was made of PBMCs or a T cell subset sorted from them (not recorded which). Receptors originate from a man younger than 30 who had mild COVID-19 (a few samples of this study predate the infection). Cell type and time point are not known. CDR3s include the opening cysteine and the closing phenylalanine or tryptophan. Each record gives: V gene, J gene, CDR3 protein.

TRBV7-9	TRBJ2-2	CARGGTGELFF
TRBV6-5	TRBJ2-4	CASSYSYNMNPPENIQYF
TRBV7-2	TRBJ1-2	CASSFTGATAGGYTF
TRBV6-5	TRBJ2-1	CASSYAGGPRGEQFF
TRBV6-2/TRBV6-3	TRBJ2-2	CASSSPAGVIAGELFF
TRBV6-5	TRBJ2-5	CASSLTGGGETQYF
TRBV5-1	TRBJ2-7	CASRKGSYEQYF
TRBV24-1	TRBJ2-5	CATSDRGAETQYF
TRBV12-3/TRBV12-4	TRBJ2-3	CASSQTSGGPVTDTQYF
TRBV7-9	TRBJ1-2	CASSLTDNYGYTF
TRBV18	TRBJ2-5	CASSPWTGEETQCF
TRBV11-2	TRBJ1-2	CASSVGQGRDYGYTF
TRBV29-1	TRBJ2-1	CSVASQGDYNEQFF
TRBV9	TRBJ2-3	CASPRDRSTDTQYF
TRBV11-2	TRBJ2-2	CASSRRQGVGTGELFF
TRBV4-3	TRBJ2-7	CASSQGRGHYEQYF
TRBV12-3/TRBV12-4	TRBJ2-5	CASKLRVSSEETQYF
TRBV29-1	TRBJ2-2	CSVEDLTGGAGELFF
TRBV5-4	TRBJ2-4	CASSSRQGSPKNIQYF
TRBV13	TRBJ2-3	CASSSMTTATDTQYF
TRBV12-3/TRBV12-4	TRBJ2-5	CASSPGRGAETQYF
TRBV7-2	TRBJ1-6	CASSLSGPHNSPLHF
TRBV5-1	TRBJ2-3	CASSLGFRERTDTQYF
TRBV5-6	TRBJ1-6	CASSSEATYNSPLHF
TRBV20-1	TRBJ2-7	CSATGTGGVGYEQYF
TRBV6-1	TRBJ2-2	CASSFPGADYNTGELFF
TRBV2	TRBJ2-3	CASQTQYF
TRBV10-3	TRBJ1-1	CAIRRRPGQGAKEAFF
TRBV23-1	TRBJ2-7	CASSKDRGRIEQYF
TRBV7-2	TRBJ2-7	CASSLGDKSYEQYF
TRBV29-1	TRBJ1-1	CSAGGTSGMNTEAFF
TRBV9	TRBJ2-3	CASSVRQGTDTQYF
TRBV6-6	TRBJ2-5	CASKPGSQETQYF
TRBV6-2/TRBV6-3	TRBJ2-1	CASSFRAGGPWEQFF
TRBV7-9	TRBJ2-5	CASSLRGRAETQYF
TRBV12-3/TRBV12-4	TRBJ2-1	CASSRSGGASYNEQFF
TRBV5-4	TRBJ2-3	CAARTTSTDTQYF
TRBV6-2/TRBV6-3	TRBJ1-2	CASRDTNYGYTF
TRBV20-1	TRBJ1-4	CSARDRTGKKLFF
TRBV24-1	TRBJ1-2	CATSDFPRGYGYTF
TRBV7-9	TRBJ1-1	CASRPGPIMNTEAFF